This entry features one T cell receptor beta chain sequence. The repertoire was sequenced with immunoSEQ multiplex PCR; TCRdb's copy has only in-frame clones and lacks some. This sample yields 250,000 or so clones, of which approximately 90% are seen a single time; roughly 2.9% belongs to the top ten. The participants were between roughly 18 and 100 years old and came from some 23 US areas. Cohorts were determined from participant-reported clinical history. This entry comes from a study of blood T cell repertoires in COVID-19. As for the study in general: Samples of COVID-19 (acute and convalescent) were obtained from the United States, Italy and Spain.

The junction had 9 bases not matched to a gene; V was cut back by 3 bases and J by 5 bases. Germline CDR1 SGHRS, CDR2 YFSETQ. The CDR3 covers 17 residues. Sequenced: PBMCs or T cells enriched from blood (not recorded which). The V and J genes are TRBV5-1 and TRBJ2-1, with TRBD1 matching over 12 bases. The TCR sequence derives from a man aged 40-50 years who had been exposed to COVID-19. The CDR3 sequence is CASSWFPGQGANNEQFF. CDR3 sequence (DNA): TGCGCCAGCAGCTGGTTTCCGGGACAGGGGGCTAACAATGAGCAGTTCTTC.